The present T cell receptor (beta chain) was sequenced within a study of PD-1 blockade in classical Hodgkin lymphoma. Time point: cycle 4 day 1 (C4D1), after 6 weeks of nivolumab. All patients experienced relapse after autologous stem cell transplantation, and brentuximab vedotin exposure was variable. Starting with thawed PBMCs, CD4+ T cells were purified by magnetic negative selection. The CDR3 runs to 13 residues. CDR1 is SGHNT, CDR2 YYREEE, per germline (reference sequence). The ends were cut back, 0 bases at V and 6 bases at J, with 10 bases in the middle. Only in-frame clones appear in the TCRdb table, and some are missing; sequencing was by immunoSEQ multiplex PCR. The table has 9,500 to 13,000 clones, 74% seen once; the top ten hold around 3.2%.

Sequenced material: CD4+ T cells from blood, taken before the fourth cycle of nivolumab. The TCR sequence derives from a human donor with classical Hodgkin lymphoma. The V call is TRBV5-4, the J call TRBJ2-7; D gene unclear. The CDR3 nucleotides read TGTGCCAGCAGCTTGGAGCGTCAAGGCGAGCAGTACTTC. It specifies CASSLERQGEQYF.